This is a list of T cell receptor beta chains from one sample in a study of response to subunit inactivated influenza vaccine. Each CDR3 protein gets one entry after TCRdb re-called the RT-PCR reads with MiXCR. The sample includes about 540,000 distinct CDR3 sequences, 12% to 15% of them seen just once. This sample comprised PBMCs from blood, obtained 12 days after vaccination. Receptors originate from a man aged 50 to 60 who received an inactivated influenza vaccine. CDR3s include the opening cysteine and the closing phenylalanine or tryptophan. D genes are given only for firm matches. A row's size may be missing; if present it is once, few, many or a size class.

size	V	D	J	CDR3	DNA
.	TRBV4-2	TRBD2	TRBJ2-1	CASSQDEAGGPWNEQFF	TGTGCCAGCAGCCAGGATGAAGCGGGAGGGCCATGGAATGAGCAGTTCTTC
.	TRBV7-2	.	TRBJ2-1	CASSLVGATYNEQFF	TGTGCCAGCAGCTTAGTTGGGGCCACCTACAATGAGCAGTTCTTC
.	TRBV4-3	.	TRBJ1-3	CASSHLGSSSGNTIYF	TGCGCCAGCAGTCATCTGGGCAGCAGCTCTGGAAACACCATATATTTT
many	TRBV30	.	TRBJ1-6	CAWNVGPNSPLHF	TGTGCCTGGAACGTAGGACCCAATTCACCCCTCCACTTT
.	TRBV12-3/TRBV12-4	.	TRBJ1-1	CASTLGSSHTEAFF	TGTGCCAGCACCTTGGGGTCATCGCACACTGAAGCTTTCTTT
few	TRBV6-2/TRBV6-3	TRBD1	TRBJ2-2	CASSQTGRRELFF	TGTGCCAGCAGCCAGACAGGGCGTCGGGAGCTGTTTTTT
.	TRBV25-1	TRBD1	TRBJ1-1	CATRQGGSEAFF	TGTGCCACCAGACAGGGCGGGTCTGAAGCTTTCTTT
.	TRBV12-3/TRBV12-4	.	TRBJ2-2	CATRITGELFF	TGTGCCACCCGAATCACCGGGGAGCTGTTTTTT
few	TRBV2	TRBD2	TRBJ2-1	CASSRLAGGPYNEQFF	TGTGCCAGCAGTCGACTAGCGGGGGGCCCCTACAATGAGCAGTTCTTC
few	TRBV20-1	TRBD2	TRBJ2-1	CSARTSGRYEQFF	TGCAGTGCTCGGACTAGCGGGAGGTATGAGCAGTTCTTC
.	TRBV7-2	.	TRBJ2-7	CASSTGQPYEQYF	TGTGCCAGCAGCACCGGACAGCCCTACGAGCAGTACTTC
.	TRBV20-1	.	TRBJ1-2	CSASPGGKWDGYTF	TGCAGTGCTAGTCCCGGGGGCAAGTGGGATGGCTACACCTTC
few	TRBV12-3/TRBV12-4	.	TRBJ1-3	CASSSDTGGNTIYF	TGTGCCAGCAGTTCCGACACGGGAGGAAACACCATATATTTT
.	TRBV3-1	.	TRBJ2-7	CASSTTLGGQEQYF	TGTGCCAGCAGCACCACCCTGGGGGGCCAGGAGCAGTACTTC
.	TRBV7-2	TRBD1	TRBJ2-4	CASSRRTGGGGIQYF	TGTGCCAGCAGCCGAAGGACAGGGGGCGGAGGCATTCAGTACTTC
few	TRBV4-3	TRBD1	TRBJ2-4	CASSHRYRQGMDIQYF	TGCGCCAGCAGCCACCGCTATCGACAGGGAATGGACATTCAGTACTTC
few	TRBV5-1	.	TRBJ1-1	CASSLAATGNTEAFF	TGCGCCAGCAGCTTGGCCGCGACAGGGAACACTGAAGCTTTCTTT
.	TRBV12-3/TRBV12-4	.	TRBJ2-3	CASSLEAVTDTQYF	TGTGCCAGCAGTTTAGAGGCAGTCACAGATACGCAGTATTTT
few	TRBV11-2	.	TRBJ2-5	CASRLGNQETQYF	TGTGCCAGCAGGTTAGGCAACCAAGAGACCCAGTACTTC
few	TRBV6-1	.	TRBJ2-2	CASRVVLTGELFF	TGTGCCAGCAGGGTAGTTCTTACCGGGGAGCTGTTTTTT
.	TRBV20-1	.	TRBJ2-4	CSARRRAKNIQYF	TGCAGTGCCCGACGCAGGGCCAAAAACATTCAGTACTTC
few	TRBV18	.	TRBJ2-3	CASSPGYRTDTQYF	TGTGCCAGCTCTCCAGGGTATCGCACAGATACGCAGTATTTT
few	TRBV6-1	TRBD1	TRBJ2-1	CASGQGAYNEQFF	TGTGCCAGCGGACAGGGGGCCTACAATGAGCAGTTCTTC
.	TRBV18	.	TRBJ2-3	CASSPLEQGLTDTQYF	TGTGCCAGCTCACCACTCGAACAGGGACTCACAGATACGCAGTATTTT
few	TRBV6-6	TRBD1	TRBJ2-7	CASGIDREKYF	TGTGCCAGCGGGATAGACAGGGAGAAGTACTTC
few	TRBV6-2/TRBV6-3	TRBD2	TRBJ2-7	CASSYSRGGAIEQYF	TGTGCCAGCAGTTACTCGCGCGGGGGGGCTATCGAGCAGTACTTC
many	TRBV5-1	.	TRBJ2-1	CASSLESSYNEQFF	TGCGCCAGCAGCTTGGAAAGCTCCTACAATGAGCAGTTCTTC
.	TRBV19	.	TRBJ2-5	CASSQHGDSQETQYF	TGTGCCAGTAGTCAACATGGCGATTCACAAGAGACCCAGTACTTC
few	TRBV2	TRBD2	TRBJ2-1	CASSDPQREASISYNEQFF	TGTGCCAGCAGTGATCCCCAGCGGGAGGCCTCAATTTCCTACAATGAGCAGTTCTTC
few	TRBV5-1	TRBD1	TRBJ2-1	CASSPNAGTGINEQFF	TGCGCCAGCAGCCCCAATGCCGGGACAGGGATTAATGAGCAGTTCTTC
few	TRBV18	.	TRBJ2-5	CASSPPTGSEETQYF	TGTGCCAGCTCACCACCAACGGGGTCAGAAGAGACCCAGTACTTC
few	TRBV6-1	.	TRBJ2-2	CASSETGTGLNTGELFF	TGTGCCAGCAGTGAAACCGGGACGGGACTGAACACCGGGGAGCTGTTTTTT
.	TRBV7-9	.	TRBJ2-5	CASSLVGLQETQYF	TGTGCCAGCAGCTTAGTGGGATTGCAAGAGACCCAGTACTTC
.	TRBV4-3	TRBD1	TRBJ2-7	CASSQDQTRGLFEQYF	TGCGCCAGCAGCCAAGATCAAACTAGGGGGCTTTTCGAGCAGTACTTC
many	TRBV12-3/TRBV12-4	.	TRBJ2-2	CASSLGGVTTGELFF	TGTGCCAGCAGTTTGGGCGGGGTGACCACCGGGGAGCTGTTTTTT
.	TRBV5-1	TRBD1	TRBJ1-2	CASSKGQGAPDYGYTF	TGCGCCAGCAGCAAGGGACAGGGGGCGCCTGACTATGGCTACACCTTC
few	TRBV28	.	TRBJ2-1	CATGTHVPEQFF	TGTGCCACCGGGACCCACGTCCCTGAGCAGTTCTTC
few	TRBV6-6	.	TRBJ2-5	CASTVERETQYF	TGTGCCAGCACCGTCGAAAGAGAGACCCAGTACTTC
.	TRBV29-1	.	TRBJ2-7	CSVVYREGSWYEQYF	TGCAGCGTTGTCTACAGGGAGGGCTCGTGGTACGAGCAGTACTTC